This T cell receptor beta chain was retrieved from a study of shared clonotypes between healthy human individuals (dated by TCRdb to 2018 to 2021). The study in broad terms: A few men and two women, aged 18 to 49 years, made up the cohort. Different laboratories and diverse techniques were used to prepare libraries and sequence TCR repertoires, to increase sequencing depth and limit assay-specific biases. Blood TCR repertoires of roughly 5 healthy adults were deeply sequenced to estimate repertoire size and the extent of clonotype sharing between individuals. Per donor, three plates each were used for CD4 naive and CD4 memory, two for CD8 naive, and one for CD8 memory. Leukapheresis yielded between about 0.94 and 8.9 billion PBMCs per donor. Points the paper makes about the study in general: Incomplete sequencing was indicated by rarefaction of sorted-subset datasets, despite the large sequencing depth. Roughly 5.2% of naive CD4, roughly 3.6% of naive CD8, around 2.3% of memory CD4, and roughly 0.4% of memory CD8 clonotypes were shared across several donors. Only blood was sampled, and tissue TCR repertoires likely differ from those in blood. Higher generation probabilities were observed for clonotypes shared by all four sorted-subset donors than for non-shared clonotypes. Estimated clonotype richness was generally larger for naive than for memory subsets. Pairwise subsampling led to the expectation that sequencing depth would affect the degree of clonotype sharing among donors. Because the study included a small number of donors, the genetic and exposure-history diversity represented was limited.

Donors were healthy HIV-negative adults with no recently reported acute infections or vaccinations. Only Caucasian adults living in Nashville, Tennessee, USA were represented among the donors. CD4+ T cells were enriched by magnetic negative selection; naive cells were then positively selected on CD45RA, and the negative fraction formed the memory subset. Blood was obtained by leukapheresis, after which PBMCs were separated by Ficoll-Histopaque density gradient centrifugation and cryopreserved in liquid nitrogen vapor phase. Analytical flow cytometry was used to check the purity and quantity of every magnetically sorted T cell population. Genomic DNA was isolated from every sorted fraction and measured by UV absorbance on a Nanodrop 2000c. Including cysteine and phenylalanine, the CDR3 has 15 amino acids. The retained sequence is limited to the CDR3, 45 bases, with the frame set at the first base. Relative to germline, V is missing 6 bases and J is missing 3 bases, with 7 bases of the junction outside any gene match. CDR1 and CDR2 (ENHRY, SYGVKD) derive from the germline V gene.

TCR CDR3 regions were amplified from genomic DNA by multiplex PCR using the deep immunoSEQ assay. For each cell subset, the extracted genomic DNA was distributed evenly across all wells of several immunoSEQ 96-well plates, and each plate served as one replicate. Each replicate PCR for sorted subsets received about 210 ng genomic DNA, equal to about 30,000 T cell genomes. The purified libraries were quantified using a Qubit 3.0 fluorometer, sized with a Bioanalyzer 2100, and then quantified again using the KAPA Library Quantification kit. Each immunoSEQ 96-well plate was sequenced on its own single-read 150-cycle Illumina NextSeq 550 flow cell. The source study handled its data this way. Because the immunoSEQ output included only junctional sequences and no quality scores, the filtering could not be the same as the filtering used for full-length reads. To assign V/J genes and CDR3, sequences were annotated against IMGT germline references using PyIR, a Python wrapper for IgBLAST v1.9. Reads with weak V/J assignments (E-value above 1e-6), missing CDR3, stop codons, out-of-frame junctions, or ambiguous translated residues were removed. V3J clonotypes were defined as sequences sharing an identical inferred V gene, J gene, and CDR3 amino acid sequence. To compute the percentage overlap between repertoires, the number of shared unique clonotypes was divided by the size of the smaller repertoire. RTK rarefaction, the Chao1 estimator, and Recon v2.1 estimates of unobserved clonotypes were used to assess repertoire richness. For all TCRbeta clonotypes obtained by the gDNA method from a handful of donors, generation probabilities were computed with OLGA. As stored in TCRdb, this immuneACCESS dataset retains in-frame rearrangements with V and J assigned. A fraction of the clones does not appear; measured against another copy, unresolved V genes explain less than half of the discrepancy, and the remainder lacks a known reason. The DNA was the basis for D and trimming; V, J and clone size are from that table. The table for this sample lists more than 2,000,000 clones; more than 90% of them were counted only once. 0.14% of the sample rests with the top ten.

Turning to this clone: There is no known antigen for this receptor. No qualities accompany the bases; no much larger clone lies one base away.

The chain is made from TRBV10-3 and TRBJ2-2; the junction holds 7 bases that match TRBD1. The source material was naive CD4+ T cells sorted from blood. The cell subset or site label on this specimen signifies: CD45RA+ positively selected. The source is a man aged 18 to 29 in good health. Here the CDR3 is given as CAIRTGVRDTGELFF. The nucleotide sequence reads TGTGCCATCAGAACAGGGGTGAGGGACACCGGGGAGCTGTTTTTT.